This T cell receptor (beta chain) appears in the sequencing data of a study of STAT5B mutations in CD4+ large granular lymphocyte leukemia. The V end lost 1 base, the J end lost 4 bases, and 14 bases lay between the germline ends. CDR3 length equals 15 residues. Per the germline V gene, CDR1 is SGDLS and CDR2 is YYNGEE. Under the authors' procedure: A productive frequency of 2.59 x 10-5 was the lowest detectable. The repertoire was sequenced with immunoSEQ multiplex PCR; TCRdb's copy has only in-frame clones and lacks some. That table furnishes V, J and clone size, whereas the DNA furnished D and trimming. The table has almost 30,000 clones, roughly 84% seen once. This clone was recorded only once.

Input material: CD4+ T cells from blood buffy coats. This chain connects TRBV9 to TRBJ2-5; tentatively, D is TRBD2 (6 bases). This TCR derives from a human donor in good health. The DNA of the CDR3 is TGTGCCAGCAGCGTATGGGACTCCACCATAGAGACCCAGTACTTC. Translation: CASSVWDSTIETQYF.